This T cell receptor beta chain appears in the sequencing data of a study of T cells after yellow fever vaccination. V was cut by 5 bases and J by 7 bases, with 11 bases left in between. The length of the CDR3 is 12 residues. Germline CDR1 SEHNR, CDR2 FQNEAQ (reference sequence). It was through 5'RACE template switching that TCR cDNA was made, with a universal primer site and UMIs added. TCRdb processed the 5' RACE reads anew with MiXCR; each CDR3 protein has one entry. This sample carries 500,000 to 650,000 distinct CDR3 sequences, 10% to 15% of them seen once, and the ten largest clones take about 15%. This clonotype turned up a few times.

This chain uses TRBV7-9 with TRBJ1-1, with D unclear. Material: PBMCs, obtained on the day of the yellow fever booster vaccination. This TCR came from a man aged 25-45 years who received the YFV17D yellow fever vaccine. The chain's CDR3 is CASSPRRYEAFF. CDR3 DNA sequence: TGTGCCAGCAGCCCCCGGCGTTATGAAGCTTTCTTT.